This entry lists 23 T cell receptor beta chains sequenced from one sample in a study of blood T cell repertoires in COVID-19. The repertoire was sequenced with immunoSEQ multiplex PCR; TCRdb's copy has only in-frame clones and lacks some. This sample has over 150,000 clones, with 88% found just once. The sample was peripheral blood. These receptors originate from a man aged 50 to 59 who had recovered from COVID-19.

In DNA, the CDR3 is TGTGCCAGCAGCTCAACAGGGGAAAGCAATCAGCCCCAGCATTTT. It specifies CASSSTGESNQPQHF. The chain couples TRBV9 to TRBJ1-5; 7 bases fit TRBD1. From germline, CDR1 is SGDLS and CDR2 YYNGEE. The CDR3 is 15 amino acids. With V trimmed by 4 bases and J by 1 base, 5 bases remained unmatched.

The chain is built from TRBV6-5 and TRBJ2-5; 9 bases fit TRBD1. CDR1 and CDR2 from the germline V gene are MNHEY and SVGAGI. Trimming removed 8 bases from V and 4 bases from J; junction bases left unmatched: 5. This CDR3 contains 13 residues. The CDR3 spells CASGQGSGETQYF. For the CDR3, the DNA is TGTGCCAGCGGACAGGGGTCTGGAGAGACCCAGTACTTC.

The chain combines TRBV6-1 with TRBJ2-1; 14 bases align to TRBD2. From germline, CDR1 is MNHNS and CDR2 SASEGT. V trimming: 2 bases; J trimming: 0 bases; junction bases outside the gene matches: 6. The CDR3 runs to 19 residues. Here the CDR3 DNA reads TGTGCCAGCAGTGAAAAAGGACTAGCGGGAGGTAGCTCCTACAATGAGCAGTTCTTC. This codes for CASSEKGLAGGSSYNEQFF.

The chain combines TRBV19 with TRBJ2-3, with TRBD2 identical over 10 bases. Germline values: CDR1 LNHDA, CDR2 SQIVND (reference sequence). Germline trimming cut 8 bases from V and 0 bases from J; bases unmatched to any gene: 8. The CDR3 runs 16 residues. In DNA form, the CDR3 reads TGTGCCAGTTCGAGAAGACTAGCGGGTAGCACAGATACGCAGTATTTT. This encodes CASSRRLAGSTDTQYF.

V is TRBV7-2 and J is TRBJ2-3; 7 bases fit TRBD1. The V gene's germline CDR1 is SGHTA and CDR2 FQGNSA. Trimming cost V 2 bases and J 1 base; bases outside gene matches: 6. There are 16 residues in the CDR3. DNA for the CDR3: TGTGCCAGCAGCTTACCCGACAGGGTCGGCACAGATACGCAGTATTTT. This gives the protein CASSLPDRVGTDTQYF.

This clone was counted once. The chain recombines TRBV7-3 with TRBJ2-1, with 7 bases matching TRBD1. The CDR3 runs to 18 residues. Germline trimming cut 3 bases from V and 5 bases from J; bases unmatched to any gene: 16. The germline V gene has CDR1 SGHTA and CDR2 FQGTGA. Here the CDR3 DNA reads TGTGCCAGCAGCTTTTACGGACAGGCTCGGACCCCTAACAATGAGCAGTTCTTC. It codes for CASSFYGQARTPNNEQFF.

In its sample, this clone was seen many times. This sequence joins TRBV27 and TRBJ2-7, with a tentative D call TRBD2 (5 bases). The V and J ends lost 3 bases and 0 bases respectively, with 6 bases between them. Germline V gives CDR1 MNHEY, CDR2 SMNVEV (reference sequence). The CDR3 has 13 residues. CDR3 sequence (DNA): TGTGCCAGCAGTTTCGGGGTCTCCTACGAGCAGTACTTC. Residues: CASSFGVSYEQYF.

Regarding this clone: The same CDR3 can be traced to other DNA sequences in this sample. The chain couples TRBV10-3 to TRBJ2-7; TRBD1 agrees at 9 bases. This CDR3 region has 14 residues. Germline trimming cut 6 bases from V and 1 base from J; bases unmatched to any gene: 4. Looked up from germline, CDR1 is ENHRY and CDR2 is SYGVKD. This CDR3 is CAIRPGQGSYEQYF. DNA of the CDR3: TGTGCCATCAGGCCGGGACAGGGATCCTACGAGCAGTACTTC.

The rearrangement links TRBV7-2 to TRBJ1-2, with D possibly matching TRBD1 (5 bases). The CDR3 spans 18 residues. The germline V and J ends were trimmed by 1 base and 4 bases, with 22 bases remaining between them. Germline V lookup: CDR1 SGHTA, CDR2 FQGNSA. In nucleotides, the CDR3 is TGTGCCAGCAGCTTAGGGGGGAAGGGAGGAGCGTTAGGCTATGGCTACACCTTC. Amino acid sequence: CASSLGGKGGALGYGYTF.

The chain recombines TRBV19 with TRBJ2-1, with 7 bases that match TRBD1. CDR1 LNHDA and CDR2 SQIVND come from the germline V gene (reference sequence). The V and J ends lost 7 bases and 5 bases, in that order; junction bases with no gene match: 11. CDR3 length: 15 amino acids. In DNA, the CDR3 is TGTGCCAGTACCCCCGGACAGGCCCCTCACAATGAGCAGTTCTTC. It specifies CASTPGQAPHNEQFF. The variable domain in full, with the rest retrieved from reference TRBV19 and TRBJ2-1, is DGGITQSPKYLFRKEGQNVTLSCEQNLNHDAMYWYRQDPGQGLRLIYYSQIVNDFQKGDIAEGYSVSREKKESFPLTVTSAQKNPTAFYLCASTPGQAPHNEQFFGPGTRLTVL.

This clone was detected only a few times. The J gene is TRBJ2-3, the V gene TRBV3-1 (or the pseudogene TRBV3-2), with 10 bases that match TRBD2. CDR1 and CDR2 from the germline V gene are LGHDT and YNNKEL (reference sequence). V trimming: 6 bases; J trimming: 7 bases; junction bases outside the gene matches: 10. This CDR3 spans 15 amino acids. The chain's CDR3 is CASRSPSGGANTQYF. Written as DNA, the CDR3 is TGTGCCAGCAGATCGCCCAGCGGGGGGGCAAATACGCAGTATTTT.

This sequence joins TRBV10-1 and TRBJ2-1; maybe TRBD2 (6 bases). Trimming stripped 10 bases from V and 1 base from J, with 26 bases between. Germline lookup yields CDR1 WNHNN and CDR2 SYGVQD (reference sequence). The CDR3 loop spans 18 amino acids. The CDR3 sequence is CANHGGGTEIESYNEQFF. DNA of the CDR3: TGCGCCAACCATGGAGGCGGGACGGAAATCGAGTCCTACAATGAGCAGTTCTTC.

The rearrangement uses TRBV2 and TRBJ1-5; TRBD1 agrees at 9 bases. CDR3 length: 14 residues. The V gene's germline CDR1 is SNHLY and CDR2 FYNNEI. Trimming removed 4 bases from V and 5 bases from J; junction bases left unmatched: 3. The CDR3 protein is CASSVQGADQPQHF. The DNA of the CDR3 is TGTGCCAGCAGTGTACAGGGGGCCGATCAGCCCCAGCATTTT.

This rearrangement joins TRBV29-1 to TRBJ2-7; TRBD2 aligns across 7 bases. The CDR3 contains 11 residues. CDR1 and CDR2 from the germline V gene are SQVTM and ANQGSEA. CDR3 coding DNA: TGCAGTGGGACGGGGGGCTACGAGCAGTACTTC. The encoded protein is CSGTGGYEQYF.

The V call is TRBV3-1 (or the pseudogene TRBV3-2), the J call TRBJ2-7, with D possibly matching TRBD2 (6 bases). Germline assignment: CDR1 LGHDT and CDR2 YNNKEL (reference sequence). CDR3 length equals 15 residues. V was clipped by 4 bases and J by 3 bases, with 16 bases between them. The CDR3 loop reads CASSPNRDSFYEQYF. DNA for the CDR3: TGTGCCAGCAGCCCCAACCGGGACTCCTTCTACGAGCAGTACTTC.

The chain joins TRBV10-2 to TRBJ2-1; 8 nucleotides line up with TRBD2. This CDR3 is built from 17 residues. The junction had 10 bases not matched to a gene; V was cut back by 6 bases and J by 0 bases. From germline, CDR1 is WSHSY and CDR2 SAAADI. CDR3 loop: CASRTPESGGSYNEQFF. The CDR3 DNA sequence: TGCGCCAGCAGGACCCCGGAGAGCGGGGGCTCCTACAATGAGCAGTTCTTC.

V and J are TRBV18 and TRBJ1-2; D is ambiguous. The CDR3 extends over 14 amino acids. The germline V and J ends were trimmed by 0 bases and 2 bases, with 7 bases remaining between them. Germline lookup yields CDR1 KGHSH and CDR2 LQKENI. As DNA, the CDR3 is TGTGCCAGCTCACCACCTACGACAAACTATGGCTACACCTTC. Protein: CASSPPTTNYGYTF.

The chain has TRBV5-5 and TRBJ2-7; no definite D call. CDR3 length: 15 amino acids. Trimming stripped 0 bases from V and 1 base from J, with 11 bases between. The germline V gene encodes CDR1 SGHKS and CDR2 YYEKEE (reference sequence). CDR3 coding DNA: TGTGCCAGCAGCTTGGTGGCCGATGTTTCCTACGAGCAGTACTTC. Residues: CASSLVADVSYEQYF.

This rearrangement joins TRBV28 to TRBJ1-5; no definite D call. This CDR3 has 16 residues. Germline values: CDR1 MDHEN, CDR2 SYDVKM. V was clipped by 1 base and J by 2 bases, with 12 bases between them. The CDR3: CASSLFAGAGNQPQHF. The CDR3 coding sequence is TGTGCCAGCAGTTTATTTGCGGGCGCGGGCAATCAGCCCCAGCATTTT.

This chain connects TRBV7-6 to TRBJ1-4; possible D gene TRBD1, 5 bases. The V gene lost 2 bases and the J gene lost 6 bases, with 10 bases spanning the gap. Germline CDR1 reads SGHVS; CDR2 reads FNYEAQ. The CDR3 length is 14 residues. This chain's CDR3 is CASSLSGGDEKLFF. The CDR3 nucleotides are TGTGCCAGCAGCTTATCCGGGGGGGATGAAAAACTGTTTTTT.

V usage is TRBV11-2 and J usage is TRBJ1-4, with 11 bases that match TRBD1. V lost 0 bases to trimming and J lost 6 bases; unmatched junction nucleotides: 6. Germline V gene sequence: CDR1 SGHAT, CDR2 FQNNGV. This CDR3 spans 17 amino acids. This chain's CDR3 is CASSLEGRTGGYEKLFF. CDR3 coding DNA: TGTGCCAGCAGCTTAGAAGGAAGGACAGGGGGCTATGAAAAACTGTTTTTT.

The V and J genes are TRBV10-3 and TRBJ2-3; tentatively, D is TRBD2 (6 bases). Germline CDR1 and CDR2: ENHRY and SYGVKD. The CDR3 runs 14 residues. V was clipped by 7 bases and J by 2 bases, with 13 bases between them. The CDR3: CAIMTGEPTDTQYF. The CDR3 DNA is TGTGCCATCATGACGGGGGAACCCACAGATACGCAGTATTTT.

The rearrangement joins TRBV9 to TRBJ1-1; no definite D call. Germline assignment: CDR1 SGDLS and CDR2 YYNGEE. V dropped 0 bases and J dropped 4 bases, with 10 bases sitting between them. The CDR3 consists of 14 residues. This CDR3 reads CASSVVSTGTEAFF. For the CDR3, the DNA is TGTGCCAGCAGCGTAGTTAGTACTGGCACTGAAGCTTTCTTT.